The TCR beta chain described here comes from a study of cytomegalovirus exposure and HLA in healthy donors. Comments on this clone: Its antigen is currently unknown. Other nucleotide sequences from this sample produce the same CDR3.

Study conclusions and caveats: Common viral pathogens seemed, in a later analysis, to connect with several of the most significant clusters. TCR beta chain V- and J-gene trimming was linked, in a later analysis, to a missense variant in DCLRE1C.

Vbeta (60) and Jbeta (13) primers were used in the PCR. The method was immunoSEQ multiplex PCR; TCRdb's version includes in-frame clones alone and lacks a portion of them. Of 150,000 to 200,000 clones listed, around 79% are singletons. The CDR3 loop spans 14 amino acids. Per germline, CDR1 SSHAT and CDR2 FNYEAQ (reference sequence). J lost 7 bases, V lost 3 bases, and 5 bases had no gene match. This TCR was recovered from a woman in her 30s in good health and CMV-seropositive. Input material: PBMCs. The chain combines TRBV7-7 with TRBJ2-2, with 7 bases lining up with TRBD1. The CDR3, as DNA: TGTGCCAGCAGCTTTGTCCAGGGGGACGGGGAGCTGTTTTTT. Protein product: CASSFVQGDGELFF.